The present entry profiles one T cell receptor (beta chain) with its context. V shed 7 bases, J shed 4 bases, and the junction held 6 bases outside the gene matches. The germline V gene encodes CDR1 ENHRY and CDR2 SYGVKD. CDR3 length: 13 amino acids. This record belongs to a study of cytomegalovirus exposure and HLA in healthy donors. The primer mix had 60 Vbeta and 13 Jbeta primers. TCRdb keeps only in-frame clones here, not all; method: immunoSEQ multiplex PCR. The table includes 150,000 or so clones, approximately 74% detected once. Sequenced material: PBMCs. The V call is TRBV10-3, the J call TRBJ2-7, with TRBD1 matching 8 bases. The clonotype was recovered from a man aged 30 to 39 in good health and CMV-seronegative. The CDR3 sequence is CAITQGVKYEQYF. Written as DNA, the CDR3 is TGTGCCATCACACAGGGGGTAAAGTACGAGCAGTACTTC.